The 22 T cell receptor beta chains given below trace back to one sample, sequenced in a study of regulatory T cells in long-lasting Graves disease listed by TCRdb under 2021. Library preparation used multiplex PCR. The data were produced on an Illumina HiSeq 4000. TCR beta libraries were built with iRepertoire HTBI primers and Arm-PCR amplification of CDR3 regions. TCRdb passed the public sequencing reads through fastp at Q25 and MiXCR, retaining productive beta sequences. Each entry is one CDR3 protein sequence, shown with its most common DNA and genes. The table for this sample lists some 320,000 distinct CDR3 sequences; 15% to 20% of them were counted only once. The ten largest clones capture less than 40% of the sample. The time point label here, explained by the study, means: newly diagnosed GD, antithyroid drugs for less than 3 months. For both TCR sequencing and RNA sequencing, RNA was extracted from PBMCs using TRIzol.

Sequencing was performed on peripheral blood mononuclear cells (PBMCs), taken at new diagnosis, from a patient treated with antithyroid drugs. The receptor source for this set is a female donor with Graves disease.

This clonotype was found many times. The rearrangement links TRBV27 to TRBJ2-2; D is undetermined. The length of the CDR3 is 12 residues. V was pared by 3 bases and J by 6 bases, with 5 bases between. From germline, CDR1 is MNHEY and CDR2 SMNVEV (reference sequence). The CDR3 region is CASSLWAGELFF. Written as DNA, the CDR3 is TGTGCCAGCAGTTTGTGGGCCGGGGAGCTGTTTTTT.

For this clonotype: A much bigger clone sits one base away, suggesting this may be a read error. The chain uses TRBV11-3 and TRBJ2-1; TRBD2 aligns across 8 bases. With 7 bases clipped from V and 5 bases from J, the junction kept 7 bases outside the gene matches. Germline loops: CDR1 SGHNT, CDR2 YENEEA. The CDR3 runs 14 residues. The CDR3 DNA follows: TGTGCCAGCACCCTTAGCGGGACTGACAATGAGCAGTTCTTC. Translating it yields CASTLSGTDNEQFF.

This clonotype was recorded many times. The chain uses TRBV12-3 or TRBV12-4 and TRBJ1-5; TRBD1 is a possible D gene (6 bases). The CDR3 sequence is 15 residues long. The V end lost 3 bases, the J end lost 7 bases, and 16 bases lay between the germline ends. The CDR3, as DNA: TGTGCCAGCAGTTTTTTGAACAGGGCCGGCCAGCCCCAGCATTTT. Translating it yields CASSFLNRAGQPQHF.

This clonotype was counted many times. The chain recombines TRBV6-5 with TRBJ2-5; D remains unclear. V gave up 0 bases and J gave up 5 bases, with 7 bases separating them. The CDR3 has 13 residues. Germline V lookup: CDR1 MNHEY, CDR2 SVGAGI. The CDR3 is CASSYSLRETQYF. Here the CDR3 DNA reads TGTGCCAGCAGTTACTCTTTGCGGGAGACCCAGTACTTC.

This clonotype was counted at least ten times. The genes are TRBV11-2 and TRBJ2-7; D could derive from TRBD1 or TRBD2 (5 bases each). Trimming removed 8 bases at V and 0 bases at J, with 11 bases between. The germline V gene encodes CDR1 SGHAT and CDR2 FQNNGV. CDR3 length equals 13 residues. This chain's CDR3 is CASGDGSSYEQYF. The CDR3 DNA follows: TGTGCCAGCGGGGACGGCAGCTCCTACGAGCAGTACTTC.

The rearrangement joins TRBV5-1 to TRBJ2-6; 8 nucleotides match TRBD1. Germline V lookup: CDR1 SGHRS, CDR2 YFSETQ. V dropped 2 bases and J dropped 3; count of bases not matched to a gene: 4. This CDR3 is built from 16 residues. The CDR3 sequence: CASSFQGALGANVLTF. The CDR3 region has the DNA TGCGCCAGCAGCTTCCAGGGGGCGCTTGGGGCCAACGTCCTGACTTTC.

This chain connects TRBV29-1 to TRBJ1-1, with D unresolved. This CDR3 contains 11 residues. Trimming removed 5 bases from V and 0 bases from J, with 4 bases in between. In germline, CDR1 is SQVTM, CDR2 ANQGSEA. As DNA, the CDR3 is TGCAGCGTTTTATTGAACACTGAAGCTTTCTTT. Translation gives CSVLLNTEAFF.

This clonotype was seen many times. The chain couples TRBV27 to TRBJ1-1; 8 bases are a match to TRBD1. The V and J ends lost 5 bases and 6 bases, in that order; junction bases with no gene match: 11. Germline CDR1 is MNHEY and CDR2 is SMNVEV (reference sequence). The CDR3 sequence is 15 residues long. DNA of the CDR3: TGTGCCAGCAGTCTTCACGGGACAGGAGAGGCTGAAGCTTTCTTT. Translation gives CASSLHGTGEAEAFF.

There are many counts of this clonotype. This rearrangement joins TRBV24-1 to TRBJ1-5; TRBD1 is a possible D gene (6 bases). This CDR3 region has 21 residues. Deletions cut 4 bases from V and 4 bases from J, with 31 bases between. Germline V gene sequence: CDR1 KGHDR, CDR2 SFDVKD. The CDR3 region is CATSDEQGPGGGYGGNQPQHF. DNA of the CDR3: TGTGCCACCAGTGACGAACAGGGCCCGGGTGGCGGATATGGGGGAAATCAGCCCCAGCATTTT.

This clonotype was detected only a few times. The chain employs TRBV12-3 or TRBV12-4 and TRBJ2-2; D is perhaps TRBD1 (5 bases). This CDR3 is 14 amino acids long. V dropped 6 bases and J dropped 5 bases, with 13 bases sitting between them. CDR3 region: CASRPQTETGELFF. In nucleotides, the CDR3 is TGTGCCAGCAGGCCTCAGACAGAAACCGGGGAGCTGTTTTTT.

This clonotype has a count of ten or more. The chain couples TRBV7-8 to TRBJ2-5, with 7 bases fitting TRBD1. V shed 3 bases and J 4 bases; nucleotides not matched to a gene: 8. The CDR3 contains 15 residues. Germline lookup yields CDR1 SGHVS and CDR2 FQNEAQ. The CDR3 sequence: CASSLATGWTETQYF. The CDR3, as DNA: TGTGCCAGCAGCTTGGCGACAGGGTGGACAGAGACCCAGTACTTC. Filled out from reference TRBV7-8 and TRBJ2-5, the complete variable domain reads GAGVSQSPRYKVAKRGQDVALRCDPISGHVSLFWYQQALGQGPEFLTYFQNEAQLDKSGLPSDRFFAERPEGSVSTLKIQRTQQEDSAVYLCASSLATGWTETQYFGPGTRLLVL.

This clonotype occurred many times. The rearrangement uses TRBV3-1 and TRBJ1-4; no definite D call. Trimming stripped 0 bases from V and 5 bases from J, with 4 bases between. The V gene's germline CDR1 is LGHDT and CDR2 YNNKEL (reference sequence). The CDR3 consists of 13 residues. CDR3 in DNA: TGTGCCAGCAGCCAAGACAGGAATGAAAAACTGTTTTTT. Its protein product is CASSQDRNEKLFF. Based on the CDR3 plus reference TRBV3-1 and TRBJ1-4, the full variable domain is DTAVSQTPKYLVTQMGNDKSIKCEQNLGHDTMYWYKQDSKKFLKIMFSYNNKELIINETVPNRFSPKSPDKAHLNLHINSLELGDSAVYFCASSQDRNEKLFFGSGTQLSVL.

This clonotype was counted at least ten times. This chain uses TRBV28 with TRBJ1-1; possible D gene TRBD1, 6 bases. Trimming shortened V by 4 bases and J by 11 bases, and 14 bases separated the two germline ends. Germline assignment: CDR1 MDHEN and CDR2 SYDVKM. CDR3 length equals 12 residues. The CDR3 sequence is CASSSAGAGAFF. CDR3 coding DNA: TGTGCCAGCAGTTCCGCAGGGGCGGGGGCTTTCTTT.

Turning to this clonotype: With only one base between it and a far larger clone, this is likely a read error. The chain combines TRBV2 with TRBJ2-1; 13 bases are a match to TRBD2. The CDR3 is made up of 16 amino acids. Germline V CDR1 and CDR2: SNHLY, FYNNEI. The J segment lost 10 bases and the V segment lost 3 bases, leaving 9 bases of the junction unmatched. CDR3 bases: TGTGCCAGCAGTGATGAACTAGCGGGAGGGCCCTACGAGCAGTTCTTC. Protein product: CASSDELAGGPYEQFF.

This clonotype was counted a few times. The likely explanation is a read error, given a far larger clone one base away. The CDR3 coding sequence is TGTGCCAGCAGCCAAACAGGGGCCGCCGGCCTTTACGAGCAGTTCTTC. Amino acid sequence: CASSQTGAAGLYEQFF. This sequence joins TRBV28 and TRBJ2-1, with 7 bases that match TRBD1. Germline CDR1 reads MDHEN; CDR2 reads SYDVKM. With 6 bases clipped from V and 10 bases from J, the junction kept 18 bases outside the gene matches. The CDR3 has 16 amino acids.

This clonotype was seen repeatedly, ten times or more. Here the CDR3 reads CASSVQDGGDEQFF. Written as DNA, the CDR3 is TGTGCCAGCAGTGTACAAGATGGGGGAGATGAGCAGTTCTTC. This chain uses TRBV6-1 with TRBJ2-1, with D perhaps being TRBD1 or TRBD2 (5 bases each). CDR3 length: 14 amino acids. CDR1 MNHNS and CDR2 SASEGT come from the germline V gene. With 4 bases removed from V and 8 bases from J, the gap between germline ends came to 15 bases.

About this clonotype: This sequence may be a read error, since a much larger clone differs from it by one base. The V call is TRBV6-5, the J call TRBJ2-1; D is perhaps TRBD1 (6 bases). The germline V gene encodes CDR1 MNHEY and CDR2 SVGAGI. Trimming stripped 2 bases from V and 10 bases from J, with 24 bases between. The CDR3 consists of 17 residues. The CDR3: CASSYGKRTVNEYEQFF. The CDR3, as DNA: TGTGCCAGCAGTTACGGGAAAAGGACAGTAAACGAGTACGAGCAGTTCTTC.

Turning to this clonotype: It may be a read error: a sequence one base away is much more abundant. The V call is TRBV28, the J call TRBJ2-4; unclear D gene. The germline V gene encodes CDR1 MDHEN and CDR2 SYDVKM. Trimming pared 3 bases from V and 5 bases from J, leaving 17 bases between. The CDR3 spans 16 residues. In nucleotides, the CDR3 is TGTGCCAGCAGTTTCGAGTCTGCGGAAGGGCAAAACATTCAGTACTTC. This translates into CASSFESAEGQNIQYF.

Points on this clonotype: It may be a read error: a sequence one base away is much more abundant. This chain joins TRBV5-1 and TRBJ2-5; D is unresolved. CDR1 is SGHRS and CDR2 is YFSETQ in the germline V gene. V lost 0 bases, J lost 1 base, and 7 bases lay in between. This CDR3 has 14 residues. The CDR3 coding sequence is TGCGCCAGCAGCTTGGGACCCTTCCAAGAGACCCAGTACTTC. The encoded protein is CASSLGPFQETQYF.

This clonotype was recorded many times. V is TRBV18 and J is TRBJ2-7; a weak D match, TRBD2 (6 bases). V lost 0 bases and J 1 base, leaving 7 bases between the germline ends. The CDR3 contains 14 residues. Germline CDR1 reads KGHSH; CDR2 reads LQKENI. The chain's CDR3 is CASSPPAGSYEQYF. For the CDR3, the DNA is TGTGCCAGCTCACCACCCGCGGGGTCCTACGAGCAGTACTTC.

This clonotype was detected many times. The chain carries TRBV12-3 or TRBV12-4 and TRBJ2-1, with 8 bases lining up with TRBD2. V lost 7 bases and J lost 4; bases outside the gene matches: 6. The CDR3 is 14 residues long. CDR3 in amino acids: CASTRTSRYNEQFF. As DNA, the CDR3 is TGTGCCAGCACCAGGACTAGCCGTTACAATGAGCAGTTCTTC.

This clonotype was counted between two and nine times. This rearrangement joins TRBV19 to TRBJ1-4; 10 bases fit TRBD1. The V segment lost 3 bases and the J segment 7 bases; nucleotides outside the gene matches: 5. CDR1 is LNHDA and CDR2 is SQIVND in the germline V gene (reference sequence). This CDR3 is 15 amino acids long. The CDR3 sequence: CASSMWGTGVEKLFF. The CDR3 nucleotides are TGTGCCAGTAGTATGTGGGGGACAGGGGTTGAAAAACTGTTTTTT.